A selection of T cell receptor beta chains follows, all from one sample in a study of blood T cells in healthy people across ages. TCRdb called the 5' RACE reads again in MiXCR, with one record for every CDR3 protein. The sample holds about a million distinct CDR3 sequences; around 48% are singletons and the top ten take roughly 13%. Sequencing was done on a sample of blood. All receptors come from a young man in good health. Both conserved end residues are part of each CDR3. D genes are given only for firm matches. Not every row has a clone size; where given, it reads once, few, many or a size class.

CDR3 protein: CAISTERRAGTDTQYF; CDR3 DNA: TGTGCCATCTCAACCGAACGGCGGGCCGGCACAGATACGCAGTATTTT; V gene: TRBV10-3; J gene: TRBJ2-3; clone size: .; D gene: .
CDR3 protein: CASSERTSGYGEQFF; CDR3 DNA: TGTGCCAGCAGTGAACGGACTAGCGGTTACGGGGAGCAGTTCTTC; V gene: TRBV2; J gene: TRBJ2-1; clone size: few; D gene: TRBD2
CDR3 protein: CASSQEGTSGSEQFF; CDR3 DNA: TGTGCCAGCAGCCAAGAAGGGACTAGCGGCAGTGAGCAGTTCTTC; V gene: TRBV4-2; J gene: TRBJ2-1; clone size: few; D gene: TRBD2
CDR3 protein: CASSYAGKGGSYEQYF; CDR3 DNA: TGTGCCAGCAGTTACGCAGGGAAGGGAGGCTCCTACGAGCAGTACTTC; V gene: TRBV6-2/TRBV6-3; J gene: TRBJ2-7; clone size: .; D gene: .
CDR3 protein: CASREWRSQETQYF; CDR3 DNA: TGCGCCAGCAGAGAGTGGAGGTCCCAAGAGACCCAGTACTTC; V gene: TRBV10-2; J gene: TRBJ2-5; clone size: few; D gene: .
CDR3 protein: CASSQVGGSSYEQYF; CDR3 DNA: TGCGCCAGCAGCCAAGTTGGGGGGTCCTCCTACGAGCAGTACTTC; V gene: TRBV4-1; J gene: TRBJ2-7; clone size: few; D gene: .
CDR3 protein: CSARPPGAPNTEAFF; CDR3 DNA: TGCAGTGCTAGACCTCCAGGGGCTCCGAACACTGAAGCTTTCTTT; V gene: TRBV20-1; J gene: TRBJ1-1; clone size: .; D gene: .
CDR3 protein: CASTGTGGYGYTF; CDR3 DNA: TGTGCCAGCACCGGGACAGGGGGATATGGCTACACCTTC; V gene: TRBV3-1; J gene: TRBJ1-2; clone size: few; D gene: TRBD1
CDR3 protein: CASSQDAGVYSNQPQHF; CDR3 DNA: TGCGCCAGCAGCCAAGATGCTGGGGTTTATAGCAATCAGCCCCAGCATTTT; V gene: TRBV4-3; J gene: TRBJ1-5; clone size: .; D gene: .
CDR3 protein: CASSLGPPSYNEQYF; CDR3 DNA: TGTGCCAGCAGCTTAGGCCCCCCCTCCTACAATGAGCAGTACTTC; V gene: TRBV7-9; J gene: TRBJ2-7; clone size: .; D gene: .
CDR3 protein: CASSLVGGASETQYF; CDR3 DNA: TGTGCCAGCAGTTTAGTCGGGGGGGCTTCCGAGACCCAGTACTTC; V gene: TRBV28; J gene: TRBJ2-5; clone size: .; D gene: TRBD2
CDR3 protein: CASSYSAGSGSQPQHF; CDR3 DNA: TGTGCCAGCAGTTACAGCGCAGGGTCTGGAAGTCAGCCCCAGCATTTT; V gene: TRBV6-6; J gene: TRBJ1-5; clone size: .; D gene: .
CDR3 protein: CASSRSVIGNTGELFF; CDR3 DNA: TGTGCCAGCAGTCGCAGTGTTATTGGCAACACCGGGGAGCTGTTTTTT; V gene: TRBV6-5; J gene: TRBJ2-2; clone size: .; D gene: .
CDR3 protein: CASSQDVGSNQPQHF; CDR3 DNA: TGCGCCAGCAGCCAAGACGTGGGGAGCAATCAGCCCCAGCATTTT; V gene: TRBV4-1; J gene: TRBJ1-5; clone size: .; D gene: .
CDR3 protein: CASSYRADYEQFF; CDR3 DNA: TGTGCCAGCAGTTACCGGGCGGACTATGAGCAGTTCTTC; V gene: TRBV6-6; J gene: TRBJ2-1; clone size: .; D gene: .
CDR3 protein: CASSKGIQGWEQYF; CDR3 DNA: TGTGCCAGCAGCAAAGGCATACAGGGATGGGAGCAGTACTTC; V gene: TRBV3-1; J gene: TRBJ2-4; clone size: few; D gene: .
CDR3 protein: CSAIGHSNQPQHF; CDR3 DNA: TGCAGTGCTATCGGCCATAGCAATCAGCCCCAGCATTTT; V gene: TRBV20-1; J gene: TRBJ1-5; clone size: few; D gene: .
CDR3 protein: CASSRSGTAYNEQFF; CDR3 DNA: TGTGCCAGCAGTAGGTCCGGGACGGCGTACAATGAGCAGTTCTTC; V gene: TRBV27; J gene: TRBJ2-1; clone size: few; D gene: .
CDR3 protein: CASTPAEAGAMVNEQFF; CDR3 DNA: TGTGCCAGCACCCCCGCTGAAGCGGGAGCAATGGTGAATGAGCAGTTCTTC; V gene: TRBV7-2; J gene: TRBJ2-1; clone size: .; D gene: TRBD2
CDR3 protein: CASSPSGTTKETQYF; CDR3 DNA: TGTGCCAGTAGTCCCTCCGGGACAACTAAAGAGACCCAGTACTTC; V gene: TRBV12-3/TRBV12-4; J gene: TRBJ2-5; clone size: few; D gene: .
CDR3 protein: CSARFREYYNEQFF; CDR3 DNA: TGCAGTGCTAGGTTCAGAGAGTACTACAATGAGCAGTTCTTC; V gene: TRBV20-1; J gene: TRBJ2-1; clone size: .; D gene: .
CDR3 protein: CSAGRDRANSPLHF; CDR3 DNA: TGCAGTGCCGGGCGGGACAGGGCTAATTCACCCCTCCACTTT; V gene: TRBV20-1; J gene: TRBJ1-6; clone size: .; D gene: TRBD1
CDR3 protein: CASSEDRAGADTQYF; CDR3 DNA: TGCGCCAGCAGTGAGGACAGGGCCGGAGCAGATACGCAGTATTTT; V gene: TRBV10-2; J gene: TRBJ2-3; clone size: .; D gene: TRBD1
CDR3 protein: CSASVGGTTDTQYF; CDR3 DNA: TGCAGTGCTAGTGTGGGGGGGACCACAGATACGCAGTATTTT; V gene: TRBV20-1; J gene: TRBJ2-3; clone size: .; D gene: TRBD2
CDR3 protein: CASSLQGEYGYTF; CDR3 DNA: TGCGCCAGCAGCTTACAGGGGGAATATGGCTACACCTTC; V gene: TRBV5-1; J gene: TRBJ1-2; clone size: few; D gene: TRBD1
CDR3 protein: CASSLVLAYSYEQYF; CDR3 DNA: TGTGCCAGCAGTTTAGTACTAGCGTATTCCTACGAGCAGTACTTC; V gene: TRBV28; J gene: TRBJ2-7; clone size: few; D gene: TRBD2
CDR3 protein: CASSELLLYGYTF; CDR3 DNA: TGTGCCAGCAGTGAACTTCTCCTCTATGGCTACACCTTC; V gene: TRBV2; J gene: TRBJ1-2; clone size: .; D gene: .
CDR3 protein: CAISVGGSYEQYF; CDR3 DNA: TGTGCCATCAGTGTCGGGGGCTCCTACGAGCAGTACTTC; V gene: TRBV10-3; J gene: TRBJ2-7; clone size: many; D gene: .
CDR3 protein: CSARGPAAGGYTF; CDR3 DNA: TGCAGTGCCAGGGGGCCGGCCGCTGGAGGCTACACCTTC; V gene: TRBV20-1; J gene: TRBJ1-2; clone size: .; D gene: TRBD1
CDR3 protein: CASTSGGYGYTF; CDR3 DNA: TGTGCCAGCACCTCGGGGGGCTATGGCTACACCTTC; V gene: TRBV12-3/TRBV12-4; J gene: TRBJ1-2; clone size: .; D gene: .
CDR3 protein: CASSVQGGYGYTF; CDR3 DNA: TGTGCCAGCAGTGTACAGGGAGGCTATGGCTACACCTTC; V gene: TRBV12-3/TRBV12-4; J gene: TRBJ1-2; clone size: .; D gene: .
CDR3 protein: CASSSRSEISYEQYF; CDR3 DNA: TGTGCCAGCAGCTCCCGGAGCGAGATCTCCTACGAGCAGTACTTC; V gene: TRBV7-9; J gene: TRBJ2-7; clone size: .; D gene: .
CDR3 protein: CASSLGGAALYEQYF; CDR3 DNA: TGTGCCAGCAGCTTAGGAGGGGCAGCGCTCTACGAGCAGTACTTC; V gene: TRBV7-2; J gene: TRBJ2-7; clone size: few; D gene: .
CDR3 protein: CASSQPVWTDRDTQYF; CDR3 DNA: TGCGCCAGCAGCCAACCTGTCTGGACAGACCGAGATACGCAGTATTTT; V gene: TRBV4-1; J gene: TRBJ2-3; clone size: .; D gene: .
CDR3 protein: CAGSQDQRRANYGYTF; CDR3 DNA: TGCGCCGGCAGCCAAGATCAACGGAGAGCTAACTATGGCTACACCTTC; V gene: TRBV4-1; J gene: TRBJ1-2; clone size: .; D gene: .
CDR3 protein: CASSQGPAGFNQPQHF; CDR3 DNA: TGTGCCAGCAGCCAAGGCCCGGCAGGGTTCAATCAGCCCCAGCATTTT; V gene: TRBV3-1; J gene: TRBJ1-5; clone size: .; D gene: .
CDR3 protein: CASSQVGGVTEAFF; CDR3 DNA: TGTGCCAGCAGTCAGGTGGGGGGAGTTACTGAAGCTTTCTTT; V gene: TRBV7-2; J gene: TRBJ1-1; clone size: .; D gene: .
CDR3 protein: CASSVTSGVSTDTQYF; CDR3 DNA: TGTGCCAGCAGCGTTACTAGCGGGGTGAGCACAGATACGCAGTATTTT; V gene: TRBV7-8; J gene: TRBJ2-3; clone size: .; D gene: TRBD2
CDR3 protein: CASSPRGQGGTEAFF; CDR3 DNA: TGTGCCAGCAGTCCGAGGGGACAGGGGGGCACTGAAGCTTTCTTT; V gene: TRBV11-2; J gene: TRBJ1-1; clone size: .; D gene: TRBD1
CDR3 protein: CAWSEGLAEETQYF; CDR3 DNA: TGTGCCTGGAGTGAGGGACTAGCCGAAGAGACCCAGTACTTC; V gene: TRBV30; J gene: TRBJ2-5; clone size: .; D gene: TRBD2
CDR3 protein: CASSLLGISYNEQYF; CDR3 DNA: TGTGCCAGCAGCTTATTGGGGATAAGCTACAATGAGCAGTACTTC; V gene: TRBV7-2; J gene: TRBJ2-7; clone size: .; D gene: .
CDR3 protein: CSVEDWYEQYF; CDR3 DNA: TGCAGCGTTGAAGATTGGTACGAGCAGTACTTC; V gene: TRBV29-1; J gene: TRBJ2-7; clone size: few; D gene: .
CDR3 protein: CASLLQSNTGELFF; CDR3 DNA: TGTGCCTCGTTATTACAGAGTAACACCGGGGAGCTGTTTTTT; V gene: TRBV10-3; J gene: TRBJ2-2; clone size: many; D gene: .
CDR3 protein: CASSLGETTQYF; CDR3 DNA: TGTGCCAGCAGCTTAGGGGAGACGACCCAGTACTTC; V gene: TRBV7-2; J gene: TRBJ2-5; clone size: .; D gene: .
CDR3 protein: CASSQVETGDRQEQFF; CDR3 DNA: TGCGCCAGCAGCCAAGTCGAGACAGGGGACAGGCAGGAGCAGTTCTTC; V gene: TRBV4-1; J gene: TRBJ2-1; clone size: few; D gene: TRBD1
CDR3 protein: CASSAGPEPYQPQHF; CDR3 DNA: TGCGCCAGCAGCGCCGGACCAGAGCCGTATCAGCCCCAGCATTTT; V gene: TRBV5-1; J gene: TRBJ1-5; clone size: few; D gene: .
CDR3 protein: CASSVLTGTGGDEQFF; CDR3 DNA: TGTGCCAGCAGTGTTTTAACCGGGACAGGTGGCGATGAGCAGTTCTTC; V gene: TRBV25-1; J gene: TRBJ2-1; clone size: .; D gene: TRBD1
CDR3 protein: CASSPAGGRNTEAFF; CDR3 DNA: TGTGCCAGCAGCCCCGCGGGGGGGCGAAATACTGAAGCTTTCTTT; V gene: TRBV11-3; J gene: TRBJ1-1; clone size: .; D gene: .
CDR3 protein: CASSVGLVGRDEQFF; CDR3 DNA: TGTGCCAGCAGCGTAGGTCTAGTTGGGCGTGATGAGCAGTTCTTC; V gene: TRBV9; J gene: TRBJ2-1; clone size: many; D gene: .
CDR3 protein: CASSHSGQPQHF; CDR3 DNA: TGTGCCAGCAGCCATTCGGGACAGCCCCAGCATTTT; V gene: TRBV3-1; J gene: TRBJ1-5; clone size: .; D gene: .
CDR3 protein: CASGVLNSYEQYF; CDR3 DNA: TGTGCCAGCGGAGTCTTGAATTCCTACGAGCAGTACTTC; V gene: TRBV12-3/TRBV12-4; J gene: TRBJ2-7; clone size: .; D gene: .
CDR3 protein: CASPGLAGEETQYF; CDR3 DNA: TGTGCCAGCCCAGGACTAGCGGGAGAAGAGACCCAGTACTTC; V gene: TRBV28; J gene: TRBJ2-5; clone size: .; D gene: TRBD2
CDR3 protein: CASSSLIPGGLDEQYF; CDR3 DNA: TGTGCCAGCAGCTCCCTGATCCCCGGGGGCCTTGATGAGCAGTACTTC; V gene: TRBV11-2; J gene: TRBJ2-7; clone size: .; D gene: .
CDR3 protein: CASSLEERGSNTGELFF; CDR3 DNA: TGCGCCAGCAGCTTGGAGGAGCGGGGTTCGAACACCGGGGAGCTGTTTTTT; V gene: TRBV5-1; J gene: TRBJ2-2; clone size: .; D gene: TRBD2
CDR3 protein: CASSRNQGIRNYGYTF; CDR3 DNA: TGTGCCAGCAGCCGAAACCAGGGGATAAGGAACTATGGCTACACCTTC; V gene: TRBV14; J gene: TRBJ1-2; clone size: few; D gene: .